This T cell receptor (beta chain) was sequenced in a study of blood T cells in healthy people across ages. This clonotype was detected once. The ends were cut back, 0 bases at V and 5 bases at J, with 8 bases in the middle. The V gene's germline CDR1 is SGHRS and CDR2 YFSETQ. The CDR3 runs to 13 residues. For the second PCR, which ran for about 7 to 11 cycles, a sample-barcoded 5' primer and a J-beta primer mix were used. TCRdb independently ran MiXCR on the 5' RACE reads; one entry per CDR3 protein. The table records fewer than 900,000 distinct CDR3 sequences, about half of them present only once. The clonotype originates from a woman aged 55-69 years in good health. The chain has TRBV5-1 and TRBJ2-5; D is unresolved. Sequenced sample: blood. CDR3 DNA sequence: TGCGCCAGCAGCTTGGGGGCGCGGGAGACCCAGTACTTC. Its translation: CASSLGARETQYF.